Described below is a single T cell receptor (beta chain) sequence and its context. The antigen remains unidentified. Lacking the conserved final phenylalanine or tryptophan, this CDR3 likely reflects a read error. This entry comes from a study of T-cell reconstitution after alpha-beta-depleted transplantation in children. Construction of the TCRbeta library involved unique molecular identifiers. TCRdb independently ran MiXCR on the PCR reads; one entry per CDR3 protein. This sample yields 750,000 to 950,000 distinct CDR3 sequences, of which around 15% are seen a single time; roughly 4.8% belongs to the top ten. Germline lookup yields CDR1 DFQATT and CDR2 SNEGSKA (reference sequence). The CDR3 spans 13 residues. Trimming took off 6 bases at V and 5 bases at J, with 13 bases between the two ends. Whole-study results and caveats: Surviving recipient T cells and intrathymic progenitors accounted for some patients' high TCRbeta diversity at day 60. Reportedly, alpha-beta T cells present about two months post-transplant originated from several hundred expanded clones of graft origin. Most T-cell counts and diversity one year after the transplant came from T cells that were newly produced.

This chain links TRBV20-1 with TRBJ2-2, with TRBD1 as a possible D gene (7 bases). This receptor was identified in a male patient between 10 and 17 years old who had a stem cell transplant for acute lymphoblastic leukemia, so the T cells may come from the graft donor. This specimen consisted of PBMCs, mostly from graft donor cells, obtained 360 days after TCRalphabeta/CD19-depleted stem cell transplant. In DNA form, the CDR3 reads TGCAGTGCCCGGAGGGGACAGACCGGGGAGCTGTTTTAT. Translated: CSARRGQTGELFY.